What follows is one T cell receptor beta chain and its context. The sample is drawn from a study of blood T cell repertoires in COVID-19. Turning to the study itself: Spain, Italy and the United States supplied samples that represented acute and convalescent COVID-19. Nucleic acid was either cDNA or gDNA, and it came from T cells, B-cell-depleted T cells, or PBMCs.

The CDR3 sequence is 14 residues long. Trimming took off 1 base at V and 1 base at J, with 7 bases between the two ends. The germline V gene encodes CDR1 SGHTA and CDR2 FQGNSA. How the authors handled the data: Researchers report that nucleated cell counts were estimated from reference gene primer amplification. Here immunoSEQ multiplex PCR was the method, and the copy in TCRdb shows in-frame clones only, minus some. V, J and clone size derive from that table, while D and trimming were established from the DNA sequence. The sample includes 650,000 to 800,000 clones, around 90% of them seen just once.

The clonotype was recovered from a woman aged 18-29 years with acute or convalescent COVID-19. Sequencing was done on a sample of peripheral blood. The J gene is TRBJ1-1, the V gene TRBV7-2; no clear D. The chain's CDR3 is CASSLGESNTEAFF. CDR3 nucleotide sequence: TGTGCCAGCAGCTTAGGGGAGTCGAACACTGAAGCTTTCTTT. The full variable domain, completed using reference TRBV7-2 and TRBJ1-1, is GAGVSQSPSNKVTEKGKDVELRCDPISGHTALYWYRQSLGQGLEFLIYFQGNSAPDKSGLPSDRFSAERTGGSVSTLTIQRTQQEDSAVYLCASSLGESNTEAFFGQGTRLTVV.